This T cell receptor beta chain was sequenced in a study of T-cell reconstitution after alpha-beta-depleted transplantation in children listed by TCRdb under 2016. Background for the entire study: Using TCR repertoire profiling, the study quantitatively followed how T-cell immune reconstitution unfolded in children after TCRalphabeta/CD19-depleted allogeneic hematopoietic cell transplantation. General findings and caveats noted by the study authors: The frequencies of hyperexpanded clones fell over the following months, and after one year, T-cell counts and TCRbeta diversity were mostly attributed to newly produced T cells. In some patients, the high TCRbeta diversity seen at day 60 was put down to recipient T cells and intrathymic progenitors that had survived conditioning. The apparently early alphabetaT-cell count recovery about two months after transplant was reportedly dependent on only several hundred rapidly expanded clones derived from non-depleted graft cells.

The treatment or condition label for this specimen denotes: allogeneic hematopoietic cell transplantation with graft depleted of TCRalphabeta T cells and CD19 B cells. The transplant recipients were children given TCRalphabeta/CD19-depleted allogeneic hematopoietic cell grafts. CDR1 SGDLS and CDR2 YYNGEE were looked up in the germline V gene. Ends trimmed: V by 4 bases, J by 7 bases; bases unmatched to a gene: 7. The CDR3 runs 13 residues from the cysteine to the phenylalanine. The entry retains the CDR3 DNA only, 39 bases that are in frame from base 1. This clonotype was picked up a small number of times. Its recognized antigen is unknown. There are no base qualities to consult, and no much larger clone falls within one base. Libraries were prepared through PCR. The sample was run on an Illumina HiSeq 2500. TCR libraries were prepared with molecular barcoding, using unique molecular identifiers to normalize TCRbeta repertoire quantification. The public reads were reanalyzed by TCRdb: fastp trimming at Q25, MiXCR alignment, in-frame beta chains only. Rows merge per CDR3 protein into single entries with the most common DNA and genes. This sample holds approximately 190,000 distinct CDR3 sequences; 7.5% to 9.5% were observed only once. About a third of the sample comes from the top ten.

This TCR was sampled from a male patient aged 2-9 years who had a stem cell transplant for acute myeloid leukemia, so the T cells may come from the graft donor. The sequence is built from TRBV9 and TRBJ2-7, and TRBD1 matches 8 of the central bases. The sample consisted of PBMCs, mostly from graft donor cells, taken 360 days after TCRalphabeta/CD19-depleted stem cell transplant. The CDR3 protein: CASSRQGLREQYF. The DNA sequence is TGTGCCAGCAGCCGACAGGGGCTGAGGGAGCAGTACTTC.